Listed below are T cell receptor beta chains from one sample, sequenced in a study of CD4+ T cells in melanoma. Profiling relied on immunoSEQ multiplex PCR, and the TCRdb table lists in-frame clones only, not all of them. The data contain approximately 11,000 clones, just over 65% of them singletons. Sequencing input: cells from a culture (not recorded whether cultured in vitro). These receptors all come from a human donor with melanoma. Each CDR3 is given with its conserved first and last residue. The D gene is left open where the match is weak. Only part of the rows carry a size: once, few, many, or a class if the clone is expanded.

TRBJ1-5	TRBV6-6	few	-	TGTGCCAGCAGTGCAGGGATTGGGGATCAGCCCCAGCATTTT	CASSAGIGDQPQHF
TRBJ1-3	TRBV5-5	-	-	TGTGCCAGCAGCAGCAGGACAGAAAGCTCTGGAAACACCATATATTTT	CASSSRTESSGNTIYF
TRBJ1-2	TRBV23-1	-	-	TGCGCCAGCAGTCAATCGGAATTAGGCATAGCTAACTATGGCTACACCTTC	CASSQSELGIANYGYTF
TRBJ1-2	TRBV6-6	-	-	TGTGCCAGCAGTTACTCTGGGGGGAACGGGTATGGCTACACCTTC	CASSYSGGNGYGYTF
TRBJ1-2	TRBV27	-	-	TGTGCCAGCGGTCCACAGAAAATTCTCTATGGCTACACCTTC	CASGPQKILYGYTF
TRBJ2-5	TRBV11-1	-	TRBD1	TGTGCCAGCAGCTTAGGCAGGGGGTGGGAGACCCAGTACTTC	CASSLGRGWETQYF
TRBJ1-1	TRBV19	-	-	TGTGCCAGTAGTATGAAGGGCTCGAACACTGAAGCTTTCTTT	CASSMKGSNTEAFF
TRBJ2-5	TRBV19	once	TRBD1	TGTGCCAGTAAGGACAGGTCCAAAGAGACCCAGTACTTC	CASKDRSKETQYF
TRBJ2-1	TRBV9	-	-	TGTGCCAGCAGCCCTCTAAGGACCACACCAAGAGAGCAGTTCTTC	CASSPLRTTPREQFF
TRBJ2-3	TRBV7-9	-	TRBD2	TGTGCCAGCAGCTTGCTAGCGGGGGGCTCAGATACGCAGTATTTT	CASSLLAGGSDTQYF
TRBJ2-1	TRBV25-1	-	TRBD1	TGTGCCAGCAGTGGGGACAGCCCGAGCTCCTACAATGAGCAGTTCTTC	CASSGDSPSSYNEQFF
TRBJ2-3	TRBV29-1	-	-	TGCAGCGCTTTGGACGGAGCAGATACGCAGTATTTT	CSALDGADTQYF
TRBJ1-2	TRBV19	few	TRBD1	TGTGCCACTATCGACAGGGGCAACGATGGCTACACCTTC	CATIDRGNDGYTF
TRBJ2-7	TRBV6-1	-	TRBD2	TGTGCCAGCAGGACTAGCCCCTACGAGCAGTACTTC	CASRTSPYEQYF
TRBJ2-3	TRBV4-1	-	-	TGCGCCAGCAGCCTCCGGACCACAGATACGCAGTATTTT	CASSLRTTDTQYF
TRBJ2-7	TRBV15	-	-	TGTGCCACCAGCAGAGGGACCACAAAGAGCGAGCAGTACTTC	CATSRGTTKSEQYF
TRBJ2-7	TRBV6-5	-	-	TGTGCCAGCAGTTCGAGGGCCTACGAGCAGTACTTC	CASSSRAYEQYF
TRBJ1-2	TRBV7-2	-	TRBD1	TGTGCCAGCAGCTTCGGACAGGCCCCTCATGGGGGCTACACCTTC	CASSFGQAPHGGYTF
TRBJ2-4	TRBV11-3	-	TRBD1	TGTGCCAGCAGCTTAGACAGGGGGCGCAGTGCCAAAAACATTCAGTACTTC	CASSLDRGRSAKNIQYF
TRBJ2-5	TRBV7-8	once	TRBD2	TGTGCCAGCAGCTTAGCAATGGGGAGGGAAGAGACCCAGTACTTC	CASSLAMGREETQYF
TRBJ2-2	TRBV2	-	TRBD1	TGTGCCAGCGGAGGACAGGACACCGGGGAGCTGTTTTTT	CASGGQDTGELFF
TRBJ1-4	TRBV5-5	-	-	TGTGCCAGCAGCTTGAGTACGAGCGACGGAGAAAAACTGTTTTTT	CASSLSTSDGEKLFF
TRBJ1-3	TRBV9	-	TRBD1	TGTGCCAGCAGCGTAGGGGAGGACAGGAGGTTCTCTGGAAACACCATATATTTT	CASSVGEDRRFSGNTIYF
TRBJ2-2	TRBV27	-	TRBD2	TGTGCCAGCAGTTTATTCCCGGGACTAGCGGGGGGAACAACCTCTAACACCGGGGAGCTGTTTTTT	CASSLFPGLAGGTTSNTGELFF
TRBJ2-7	TRBV7-2	-	-	TGTGCCAGCAGTTCAGGGCGTCAGTACGAGCAGTACTTC	CASSSGRQYEQYF
TRBJ1-2	TRBV11-2	-	TRBD1	TGTGCCAGCAGCCTCCAACAGGGGTCCTATGGCTACACCTTC	CASSLQQGSYGYTF
TRBJ2-5	TRBV5-6	-	-	TGTGCCAGCAGCTTGGCTCGGGGAGAGACCCAGTACTTC	CASSLARGETQYF
TRBJ1-6	TRBV14	-	TRBD1	TGTGCCAGCAGTCAATGGACAGGGGCTTATTCACCCCTCCACTTT	CASSQWTGAYSPLHF
TRBJ2-1	TRBV2	-	-	TGTGCCAGCAGTGAGCAGGGGGGAGACAATGAGCAGTTCTTC	CASSEQGGDNEQFF
TRBJ2-7	TRBV5-1	-	-	TGCGCCAGCAGCTTGGAAGGGTTTCGGGGCGAGCAGTACTTC	CASSLEGFRGEQYF
TRBJ2-3	TRBV9	-	TRBD2	TGTGCCAGCAGCGTGTATAAACGGGGGGGCATTGATACGCAGTATTTT	CASSVYKRGGIDTQYF
TRBJ2-7	TRBV2	-	TRBD2	TGTGCCAGCAGCCTGACTAGCGGGATCTACGAGCAGTACTTC	CASSLTSGIYEQYF
TRBJ2-2	TRBV5-1	-	-	TGCGCCAGCAGGGGGGGAGACACCGGGGAGCTGTTTTTT	CASRGGDTGELFF
TRBJ1-1	TRBV30	-	-	TGTGCCTGGAGTCCCCAGAACACTGAAGCTTTCTTT	CAWSPQNTEAFF
TRBJ2-7	TRBV6-1	-	-	TGTGCCAGCAGTGGGGGGGGGACAATGGCCTACGAGCAGTACTTC	CASSGGGTMAYEQYF
TRBJ2-1	TRBV6-6	-	TRBD1	TGTGCCAGCAGTTACGAGGGACAGGGCGACAATGAGCAGTTCTTC	CASSYEGQGDNEQFF
TRBJ2-5	TRBV5-4	-	-	TGTGCCAGCAGCTTGGCCGGGAGCCAAGAGACCCAGTACTTC	CASSLAGSQETQYF
TRBJ2-1	TRBV6-5	-	-	TGTGCCAGCAGTTACTCGGGAACCCCGTTTGACAATGAGCAGTTCTTC	CASSYSGTPFDNEQFF
TRBJ2-3	TRBV18	-	-	TGTGCCAGCTCACCACCGCCAGGCACAGATACGCAGTATTTT	CASSPPPGTDTQYF
TRBJ2-1	TRBV27	-	-	TGTGCCAGCAGTCAGGTGAGCTCCTACAATGAGCAGTTCTTC	CASSQVSSYNEQFF
TRBJ1-1	TRBV2	-	-	TGTGCCAGCAGTGTAGTGACAGTTGAAGCTTTCTTT	CASSVVTVEAFF
TRBJ2-3	TRBV5-1	-	TRBD2	TGCGCCAGCGGCACTGAGCGGGGAACTAGCACAGATACGCAGTATTTT	CASGTERGTSTDTQYF
TRBJ2-7	TRBV28	-	TRBD2	TGTGCCAGCAGTTTCCGACTAGCGGGGGGTCGGAGCGAGCAGTACTTC	CASSFRLAGGRSEQYF
TRBJ2-3	TRBV6-5	-	-	TGTGCCAGCAGTTTTCGGACCGGAGGGGGCACAGATACGCAGTATTTT	CASSFRTGGGTDTQYF